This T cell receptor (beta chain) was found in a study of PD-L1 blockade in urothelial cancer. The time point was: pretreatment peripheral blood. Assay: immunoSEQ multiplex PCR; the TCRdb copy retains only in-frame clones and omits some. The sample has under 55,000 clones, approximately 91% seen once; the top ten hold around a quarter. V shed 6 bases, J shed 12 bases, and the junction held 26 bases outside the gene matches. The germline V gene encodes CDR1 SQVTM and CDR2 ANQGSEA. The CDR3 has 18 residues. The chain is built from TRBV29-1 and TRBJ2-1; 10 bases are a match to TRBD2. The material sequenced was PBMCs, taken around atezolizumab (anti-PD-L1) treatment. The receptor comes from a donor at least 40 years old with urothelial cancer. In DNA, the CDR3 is TGCAGCGTCGTGCGGGACGCCCTCGGTATAGCGGGAGGTCTGGGGCAGTTCTTC. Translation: CSVVRDALGIAGGLGQFF.